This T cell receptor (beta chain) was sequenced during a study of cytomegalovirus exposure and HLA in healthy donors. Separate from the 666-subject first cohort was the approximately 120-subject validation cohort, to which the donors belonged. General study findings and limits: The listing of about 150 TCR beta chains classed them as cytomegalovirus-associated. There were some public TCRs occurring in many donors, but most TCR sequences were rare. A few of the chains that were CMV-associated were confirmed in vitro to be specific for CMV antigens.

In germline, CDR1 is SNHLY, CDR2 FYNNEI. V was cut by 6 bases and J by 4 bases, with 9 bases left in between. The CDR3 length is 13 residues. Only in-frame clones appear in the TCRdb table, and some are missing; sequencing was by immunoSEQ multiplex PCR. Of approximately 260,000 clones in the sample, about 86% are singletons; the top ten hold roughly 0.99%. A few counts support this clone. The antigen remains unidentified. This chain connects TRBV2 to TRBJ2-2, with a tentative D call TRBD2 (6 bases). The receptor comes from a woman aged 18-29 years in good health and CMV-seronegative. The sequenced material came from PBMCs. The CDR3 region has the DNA TGTGCCAGCAGACGCGGGGTCACCGGGGAGCTGTTTTTT. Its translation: CASRRGVTGELFF.